Sequencing of this TCR beta chain was carried out in a study of T cells in Graves' hyperthyroidism and ophthalmopathy. This clonotype was recorded many times. Its specificity is unknown. For Graves' hyperthyroidism to be stable, ophthalmopathy could not progress within 18 months. RNA transcripts served as the template for amplifying TCR beta CDR3 regions. TCR CDR3 underwent first-round RT-PCR with the HTBI primer set. MiXCR was run by TCRdb on the multiplex PCR reads, yielding one entry per CDR3 protein. The data show a few hundred thousand distinct CDR3 sequences, 15% to 19% seen once. Findings of the study overall: Most thyroid clonotypes expanded above 0.001 appeared in blood too.

Trimming cost V 0 bases and J 8 bases, with 11 bases left between them. The CDR3 has 13 amino acids. Germline-derived CDR1 and CDR2 are DFQATT and SNEGSKA (reference sequence). The gene calls are TRBV20-1 and TRBJ2-4; a possible D gene is TRBD2 (6 bases). The sequence came from a woman in her twenties or thirties with Graves' hyperthyroidism. The sequenced sample was blood. CDR3 in amino acids: CSAREERRDIQYF. In nucleotides, the CDR3 is TGCAGTGCTAGAGAGGAGAGGAGGGACATTCAGTACTTC.